This T cell receptor beta chain emerged from a study of T cells after yellow fever vaccination. TCRdb recomputed calls from the 5' RACE reads with MiXCR, one row per CDR3 protein. This repertoire shows 250,000 to 350,000 distinct CDR3 sequences, about 6.9% found once; its top ten account for 15% to 20%. Germline V gene data show CDR1 as ENHRY and CDR2 as SYGVKD. V dropped 0 bases and J dropped 5 bases, with 6 bases sitting between them. The CDR3 extends over 13 amino acids. The receptor's source is a man in his late teens or twenties who received the YFV17D yellow fever vaccine. This sequence joins TRBV10-3 and TRBJ2-3, with D unclear. The material sequenced was PBMCs, taken about 41 days after the first yellow fever vaccination. The CDR3 bases are TGTGCCATCAGTGAGTCTGACGGAGATACGCAGTATTTT. Protein sequence: CAISESDGDTQYF.